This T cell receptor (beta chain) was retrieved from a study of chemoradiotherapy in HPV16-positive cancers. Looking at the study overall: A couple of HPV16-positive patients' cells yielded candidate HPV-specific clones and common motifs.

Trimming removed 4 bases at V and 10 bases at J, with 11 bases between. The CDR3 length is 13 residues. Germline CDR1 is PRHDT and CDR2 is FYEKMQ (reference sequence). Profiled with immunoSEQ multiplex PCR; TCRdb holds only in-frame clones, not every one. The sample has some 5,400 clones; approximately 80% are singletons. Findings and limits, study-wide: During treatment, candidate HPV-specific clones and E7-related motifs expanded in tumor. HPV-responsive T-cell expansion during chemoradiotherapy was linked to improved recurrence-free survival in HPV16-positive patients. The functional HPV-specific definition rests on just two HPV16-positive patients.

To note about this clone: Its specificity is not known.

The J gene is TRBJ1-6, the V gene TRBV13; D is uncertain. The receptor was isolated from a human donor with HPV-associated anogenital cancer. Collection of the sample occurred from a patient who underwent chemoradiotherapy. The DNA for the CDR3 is TGTGCCAGCAGCTCGAGGGCTGGGTCACCCCTCCACTTT. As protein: CASSSRAGSPLHF.